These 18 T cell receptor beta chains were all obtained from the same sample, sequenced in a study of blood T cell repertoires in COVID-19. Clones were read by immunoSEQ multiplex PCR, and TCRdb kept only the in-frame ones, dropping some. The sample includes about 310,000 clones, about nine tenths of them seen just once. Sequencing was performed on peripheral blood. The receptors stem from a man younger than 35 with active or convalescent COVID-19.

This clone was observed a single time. CDR3 residues: CAISDPGRGSGNTIYF. CDR3 nucleotides: TGTGCCATCAGTGACCCGGGGAGGGGCTCTGGAAACACCATATATTTT. The genes are TRBV10-3 and TRBJ1-3, with D possibly being TRBD1 (5 bases). CDR3 size: 16 residues. Trimming cost V 3 bases and J 0 bases, with 12 bases left between them. Germline V gene data show CDR1 as ENHRY and CDR2 as SYGVKD.

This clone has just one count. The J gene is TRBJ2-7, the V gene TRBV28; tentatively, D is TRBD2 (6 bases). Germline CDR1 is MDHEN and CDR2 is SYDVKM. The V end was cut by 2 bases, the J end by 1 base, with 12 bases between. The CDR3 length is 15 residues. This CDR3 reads CASSLQGAGSYEQYF. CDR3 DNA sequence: TGTGCCAGCAGTTTACAGGGTGCGGGATCCTACGAGCAGTACTTC.

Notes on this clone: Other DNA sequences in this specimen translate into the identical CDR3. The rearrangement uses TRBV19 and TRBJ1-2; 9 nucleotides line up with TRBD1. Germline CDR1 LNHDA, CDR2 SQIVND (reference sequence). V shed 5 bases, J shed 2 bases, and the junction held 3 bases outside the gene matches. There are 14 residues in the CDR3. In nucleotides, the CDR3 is TGTGCCAGTAGTCCCGGGACAGGGAACTATGGCTACACCTTC. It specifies CASSPGTGNYGYTF.

Here the CDR3 DNA reads TGTGCCAGCAGGTGGGGGGACAGGGGATCTTTCGGCTACACCTTC. Protein sequence: CASRWGDRGSFGYTF. The chain combines TRBV6-5 with TRBJ1-2; 10 positions match TRBD1. This CDR3 comprises 15 residues. The germline V gene encodes CDR1 MNHEY and CDR2 SVGAGI. V shed 6 bases and J 8 bases; nucleotides not matched to a gene: 12.

The CDR3 loop reads CASSVGERLIYNEQFF. The CDR3 DNA sequence: TGTGCCAGCAGCGTAGGAGAACGGTTAATTTACAATGAGCAGTTCTTC. The chain has TRBV9 and TRBJ2-1; the D is unclear. Deletions cut 0 bases from V and 4 bases from J, with 14 bases between. This CDR3 contains 16 residues. Germline V CDR1 and CDR2: SGDLS, YYNGEE.

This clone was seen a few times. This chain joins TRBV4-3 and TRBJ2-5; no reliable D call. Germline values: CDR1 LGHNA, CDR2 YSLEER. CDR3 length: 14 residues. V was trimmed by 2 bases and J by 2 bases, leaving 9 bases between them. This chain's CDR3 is CASSQNPSQETQYF. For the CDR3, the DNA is TGCGCCAGCAGCCAAAACCCTAGTCAAGAGACCCAGTACTTC.

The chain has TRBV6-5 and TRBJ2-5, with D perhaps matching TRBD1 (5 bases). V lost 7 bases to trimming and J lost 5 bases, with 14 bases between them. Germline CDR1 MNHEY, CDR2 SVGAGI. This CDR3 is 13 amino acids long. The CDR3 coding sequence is TGTGCCAGCACCCCCCGGAAGGGGGAGACCCAGTACTTC. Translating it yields CASTPRKGETQYF.

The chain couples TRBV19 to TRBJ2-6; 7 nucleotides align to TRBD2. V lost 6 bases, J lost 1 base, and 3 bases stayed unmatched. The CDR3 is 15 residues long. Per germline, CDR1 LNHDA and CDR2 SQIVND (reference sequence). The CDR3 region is CASSPGGSGANVLTF. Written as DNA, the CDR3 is TGTGCCAGTAGCCCCGGGGGGTCTGGGGCCAACGTCCTGACTTTC. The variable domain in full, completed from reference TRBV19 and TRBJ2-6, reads DGGITQSPKYLFRKEGQNVTLSCEQNLNHDAMYWYRQDPGQGLRLIYYSQIVNDFQKGDIAEGYSVSREKKESFPLTVTSAQKNPTAFYLCASSPGGSGANVLTFGAGSRLTVL.

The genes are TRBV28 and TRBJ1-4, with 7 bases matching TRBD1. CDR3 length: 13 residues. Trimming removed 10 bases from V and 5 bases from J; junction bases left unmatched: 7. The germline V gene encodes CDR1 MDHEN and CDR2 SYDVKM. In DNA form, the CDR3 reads TGTGCCACCTTGGGGACAGACAATGAAAAACTGTTTTTT. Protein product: CATLGTDNEKLFF.

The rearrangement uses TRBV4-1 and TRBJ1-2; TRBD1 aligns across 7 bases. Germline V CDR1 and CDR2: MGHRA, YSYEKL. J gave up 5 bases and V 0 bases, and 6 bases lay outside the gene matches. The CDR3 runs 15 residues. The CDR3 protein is CASSQEKGTDYGYTF. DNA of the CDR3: TGCGCCAGCAGCCAAGAAAAGGGGACAGATTATGGCTACACCTTC.

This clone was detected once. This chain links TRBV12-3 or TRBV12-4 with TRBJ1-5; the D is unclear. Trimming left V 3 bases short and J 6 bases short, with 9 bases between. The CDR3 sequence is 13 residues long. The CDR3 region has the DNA TGTGCCAGCAGTTTGGCGGGAATTCAGCCCCAGCATTTT. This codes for CASSLAGIQPQHF.

The CDR3 sequence is CAGPGHLGYGYTF. Written as DNA, the CDR3 is TGTGCCGGCCCGGGACATCTTGGCTATGGCTACACCTTC. The rearrangement links TRBV19 to TRBJ1-2; tentative D call: TRBD1 (6 bases). Germline V gene lookup returns CDR1 LNHDA and CDR2 SQIVND (reference sequence). This CDR3 spans 13 amino acids. Trimming removed 11 bases at V and 4 bases at J, with 17 bases between.

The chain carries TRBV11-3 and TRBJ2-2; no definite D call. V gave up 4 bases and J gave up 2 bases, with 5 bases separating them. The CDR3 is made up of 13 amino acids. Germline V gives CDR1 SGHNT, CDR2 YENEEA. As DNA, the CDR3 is TGTGCCAGCAGCTCCACAAACACCGGGGAGCTGTTTTTT. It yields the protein CASSSTNTGELFF.

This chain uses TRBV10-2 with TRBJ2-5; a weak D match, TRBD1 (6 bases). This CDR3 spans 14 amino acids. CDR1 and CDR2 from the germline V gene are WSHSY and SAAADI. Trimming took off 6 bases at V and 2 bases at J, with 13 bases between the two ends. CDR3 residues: CASSLGQYQETQYF. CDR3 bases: TGCGCCAGCAGCCTTGGACAGTATCAAGAGACCCAGTACTTC.

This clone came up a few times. DNA for the CDR3: TGTGCCAGCAGTTTAACACCTAGCGGGAGGTACGAGCAGTACTTC. It is translated as CASSLTPSGRYEQYF. The V gene is TRBV27, the J gene TRBJ2-7; TRBD2 matches at 11 bases. Germline V gene sequence: CDR1 MNHEY, CDR2 SMNVEV (reference sequence). The CDR3 has 15 amino acids. The J segment lost 4 bases and the V segment lost 2 bases, leaving 4 bases of the junction unmatched.

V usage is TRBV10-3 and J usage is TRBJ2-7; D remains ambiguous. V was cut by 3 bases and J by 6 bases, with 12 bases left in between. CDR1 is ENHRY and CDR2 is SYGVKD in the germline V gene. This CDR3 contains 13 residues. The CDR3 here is CAISDGFPPEQYF. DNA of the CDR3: TGTGCCATCAGTGATGGCTTTCCCCCCGAGCAGTACTTC.

The CDR3 is CASSYRTWTSGGHTDTQYF. CDR3 coding DNA: TGTGCCAGCAGTTACCGAACATGGACTAGCGGGGGGCACACAGATACGCAGTATTTT. This chain uses TRBV6-2 or TRBV6-3 with TRBJ2-3, with 14 positions matching TRBD2. The CDR3 totals 19 residues. Trimming took 2 bases from V and 2 from J; bases not matched to a gene: 9. Germline V CDR1 and CDR2: MNHEY, SVGEGT.

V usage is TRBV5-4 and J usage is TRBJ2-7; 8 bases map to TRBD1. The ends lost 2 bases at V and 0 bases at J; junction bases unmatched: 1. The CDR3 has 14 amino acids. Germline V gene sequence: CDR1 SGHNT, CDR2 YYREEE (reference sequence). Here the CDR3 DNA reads TGTGCCAGCAGCTTAGGACAGGGCTCCTACGAGCAGTACTTC. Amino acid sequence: CASSLGQGSYEQYF.